Shown below are 14 T cell receptor beta chains from a single sample sequenced in a study of blood T cell repertoires in COVID-19. Profiled with immunoSEQ multiplex PCR; TCRdb holds only in-frame clones, not every one. The data show some 70,000 clones, with 70% to 90% seen just once and roughly 6.3% held by the top ten. What was sequenced was peripheral blood. These receptors came from a woman of 80 years or more with active COVID-19.

The chain has TRBV24-1 and TRBJ2-5; perhaps TRBD2 as D (7 bases). Germline CDR1 is KGHDR and CDR2 is SFDVKD. The CDR3 has 17 residues. V lost 10 bases, J lost 2 bases, and 25 bases lay in between. CDR3: CATGGGRTQNLQETQYF. The CDR3 nucleotides read TGTGCCACGGGGGGGGGCAGGACTCAGAATTTGCAAGAGACCCAGTACTTC.

The chain uses TRBV7-8 and TRBJ2-5; 7 bases are a match to TRBD2. V lost 5 bases and J lost 2; bases outside the gene matches: 8. The length of the CDR3 is 15 residues. CDR1 and CDR2 from the germline V gene are SGHVS and FQNEAQ. The CDR3, as DNA: TGTGCCAGCAGCCCGTGGGGCGGGAGACAAGAGACCCAGTACTTC. Amino acids: CASSPWGGRQETQYF.

The J gene is TRBJ1-5, the V gene TRBV27; perhaps TRBD1 as D (6 bases). Trimming cost V 8 bases and J 6 bases, with 20 bases left between them. Germline CDR1 MNHEY, CDR2 SMNVEV (reference sequence). The CDR3 sequence is 15 residues long. CDR3 region: CASGEQGIGSQPQHF. The CDR3 bases are TGTGCCAGCGGGGAGCAGGGGATTGGAAGTCAGCCCCAGCATTTT.

A few counts support this clone. The rearrangement joins TRBV7-9 to TRBJ2-1, with D tentatively TRBD2 (6 bases). The germline V and J ends were trimmed by 4 bases and 1 base, with 14 bases remaining between them. The CDR3 spans 16 residues. Per germline, CDR1 SEHNR and CDR2 FQNEAQ (reference sequence). CDR3 nucleotide sequence: TGTGCCAGCAGCTCCCTTGGGCGGGGATCCTACAATGAGCAGTTCTTC. It translates to CASSSLGRGSYNEQFF.

The chain carries TRBV18 and TRBJ2-1, with 14 bases fitting TRBD2. Germline trimming cut 3 bases from V and 7 bases from J; bases unmatched to any gene: 5. This CDR3 contains 16 residues. Germline V gene data show CDR1 as KGHSH and CDR2 as LQKENI. CDR3 sequence: CASSPLGTSGSNEQFF. CDR3 nucleotides: TGTGCCAGCTCACCTCTAGGGACTAGCGGGAGTAATGAGCAGTTCTTC.

The chain combines TRBV11-2 with TRBJ2-2; D call uncertain. Germline CDR1 is SGHAT and CDR2 is FQNNGV. The CDR3 sequence is 12 residues long. The V gene lost 5 bases and the J gene lost 7 bases, with 8 bases spanning the gap. CDR3 bases: TGTGCCAGCAGCCCAGGTTACGGGGAGCTGTTTTTT. Translated, it gives CASSPGYGELFF.

By share, this clone ranks as medium-sized. The chain links TRBV11-2 to TRBJ2-2, with 7 bases fitting TRBD1. Germline V lookup: CDR1 SGHAT, CDR2 FQNNGV. Unmatched junction bases numbered 10, after V lost 5 bases and J lost 4 bases. CDR3 length: 16 amino acids. CDR3 nucleotides: TGTGCCAGCAGCGACAGAGGGGGCGTAGGCACCGGGGAGCTGTTTTTT. The encoded protein is CASSDRGGVGTGELFF. Supplemented by reference TRBV11-2 and TRBJ2-2, the full variable domain reads EAGVAQSPRYKIIEKRQSVAFWCNPISGHATLYWYQQILGQGPKLLIQFQNNGVVDDSQLPKDRFSAERLKGVDSTLKIQPAKLEDSAVYLCASSDRGGVGTGELFFGEGSRLTVL.

This chain connects TRBV27 to TRBJ1-5; D may be TRBD1 (6 bases). The germline V gene has CDR1 MNHEY and CDR2 SMNVEV (reference sequence). Trimming removed 2 bases at V and 4 bases at J, with 9 bases between. This CDR3 has 14 residues. The CDR3 nucleotides are TGTGCCAGCAGTTTAGGGCAGGGGAATCAGCCCCAGCATTTT. As protein: CASSLGQGNQPQHF.

The genes are TRBV9 and TRBJ2-1, with TRBD2 matching 8 bases. With 7 bases clipped from V and 4 bases from J, the junction kept 13 bases outside the gene matches. The CDR3 consists of 16 residues. The germline CDR1 and CDR2 sequences are SGDLS and YYNGEE. The CDR3 DNA reads TGTGCCAGCCAGTGGGGTAGCGGGAATTCTTACAATGAGCAGTTCTTC. It translates to CASQWGSGNSYNEQFF. Complete variable domain (other parts from reference TRBV9 and TRBJ2-1): DSGVTQTPKHLITATGQRVTLRCSPRSGDLSVYWYQQSLDQGLQFLIQYYNGEERAKGNILERFSAQQFPDLHSELNLSSLELGDSALYFCASQWGSGNSYNEQFFGPGTRLTVL.

V gene TRBV4-3 combines with J gene TRBJ2-2; no firm D call. The CDR3 length is 15 residues. With 5 bases removed from V and 0 bases from J, the gap between germline ends came to 10 bases. Germline V gene lookup returns CDR1 LGHNA and CDR2 YSLEER. As DNA, the CDR3 is TGCGCCAGCAGCAGTGGGCACACGAACACCGGGGAGCTGTTTTTT. Translation gives CASSSGHTNTGELFF.

The chain uses TRBV6-1 and TRBJ1-3; the D is unclear. The CDR3 has 16 residues. Deletions cut 0 bases from V and 0 bases from J, with 9 bases between. CDR1 is MNHNS and CDR2 is SASEGT in the germline V gene. The CDR3, as DNA: TGTGCCAGCAGTGAAGCAGCCCGATACTCTGGAAACACCATATATTTT. Encoded protein: CASSEAARYSGNTIYF.

This chain joins TRBV27 and TRBJ2-7; 10 nucleotides align to TRBD2. Trimming cost V 5 bases and J 2 bases; bases outside gene matches: 6. Germline V gene data show CDR1 as MNHEY and CDR2 as SMNVEV (reference sequence). This CDR3 contains 15 residues. In DNA form, the CDR3 reads TGTGCCAGCAGTCCCCGGACTAGCGGAACCTACGAGCAGTACTTC. Protein product: CASSPRTSGTYEQYF.

V is TRBV3-1 (or the pseudogene TRBV3-2) and J is TRBJ1-1; the D gene is possibly TRBD1 (6 bases). Germline lookup yields CDR1 LGHDT and CDR2 YNNKEL (reference sequence). V dropped 6 bases and J dropped 5 bases, with 13 bases sitting between them. This CDR3 has 13 residues. The CDR3 sequence is CASREQGGTEAFF. CDR3 in DNA: TGTGCCAGCAGGGAACAGGGAGGGACTGAAGCTTTCTTT.

The chain uses TRBV4-3 and TRBJ2-7; 9 bases map to TRBD1. Germline V gene lookup returns CDR1 LGHNA and CDR2 YSLEER. Unmatched junction bases numbered 5, after V lost 1 base and J lost 4 bases. This CDR3 comprises 15 residues. CDR3 in amino acids: CASSQVKGQGYEQYF. CDR3 nucleotides: TGCGCCAGCAGCCAAGTCAAGGGACAGGGATACGAGCAGTACTTC.